This TCR beta chain derives from a study of blood T cell repertoires in COVID-19. On the study more broadly: The origin of the acute and convalescent COVID-19 samples was the United States, Italy and Spain.

Assay used: immunoSEQ multiplex PCR; TCRdb lists only in-frame clones, some missing. Among 200,000 to 300,000 clones, more than 70% were seen once, and the ten largest hold roughly 2.4%. The length of the CDR3 is 15 residues. The germline V and J ends were trimmed by 6 bases and 1 base, with 15 bases remaining between them. Per germline, CDR1 SNHLY and CDR2 FYNNEI. The TCR was taken from a woman between 35 and 50 years old with acute COVID-19. The V and J genes are TRBV2 and TRBJ1-2; no clear D. Sequencing input: PBMCs or T cells enriched from blood (not recorded which). In DNA form, the CDR3 reads TGTGCCAGCAGAGAGTTGTTAAGAAGTAACTATGGCTACACCTTC. The encoded protein is CASRELLRSNYGYTF.